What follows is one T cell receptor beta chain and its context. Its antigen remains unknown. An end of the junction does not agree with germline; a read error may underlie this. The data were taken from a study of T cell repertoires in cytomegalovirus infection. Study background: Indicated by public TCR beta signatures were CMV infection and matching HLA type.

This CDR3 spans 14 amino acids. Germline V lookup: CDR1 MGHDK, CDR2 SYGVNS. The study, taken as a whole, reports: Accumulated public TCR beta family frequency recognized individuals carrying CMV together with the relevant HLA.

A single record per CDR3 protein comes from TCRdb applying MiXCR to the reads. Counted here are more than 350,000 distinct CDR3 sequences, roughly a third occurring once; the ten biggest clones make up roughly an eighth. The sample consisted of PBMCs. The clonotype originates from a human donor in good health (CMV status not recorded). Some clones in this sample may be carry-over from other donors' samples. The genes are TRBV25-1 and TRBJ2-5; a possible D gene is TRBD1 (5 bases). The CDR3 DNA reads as TGTGCCAGCTGTGAATTTGGCAGGGAAGAGACCCAGTACTTC. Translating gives CASCEFGREETQYF.